The sequence of this T cell receptor (beta chain) was determined in a study of early T cells in non-severe SARS-CoV-2 infection. Overall study: Sequencing used unsorted whole-blood bulk RNA, so chains lack pairing.

Overall study findings and caveats: Comparison of clonotypes with VDJdb favored anti-spike CD8 responses while missing private and CD4 specificities.

CDR3 length equals 13 residues. Germline V gene sequence: CDR1 SGHRS, CDR2 YFSETQ. V was shortened by 1 base and J by 5 bases, with 4 bases between the two germline ends. This clonotype appeared a few times. The antigen remains unidentified. Separate cDNA molecules each had unique molecular identifiers attached to them. TCRdb reanalysed the 5' RACE reads using MiXCR and keeps one entry per CDR3 protein. The sample lists 100,000 to 120,000 distinct CDR3 sequences, 9% to 14% seen once, with around 3% in the top ten. The receptor was derived from an adult who was a healthcare worker with PCR-confirmed SARS-CoV-2 infection or an uninfected control (not recorded which). The J gene is TRBJ1-6, the V gene TRBV5-1; D gene uncertain. Sequencing was carried out using whole blood. CDR3 DNA: TGCGCCAGCAGCTTGACAAATAATTCACCCCTCCACTTT. It translates to CASSLTNNSPLHF.